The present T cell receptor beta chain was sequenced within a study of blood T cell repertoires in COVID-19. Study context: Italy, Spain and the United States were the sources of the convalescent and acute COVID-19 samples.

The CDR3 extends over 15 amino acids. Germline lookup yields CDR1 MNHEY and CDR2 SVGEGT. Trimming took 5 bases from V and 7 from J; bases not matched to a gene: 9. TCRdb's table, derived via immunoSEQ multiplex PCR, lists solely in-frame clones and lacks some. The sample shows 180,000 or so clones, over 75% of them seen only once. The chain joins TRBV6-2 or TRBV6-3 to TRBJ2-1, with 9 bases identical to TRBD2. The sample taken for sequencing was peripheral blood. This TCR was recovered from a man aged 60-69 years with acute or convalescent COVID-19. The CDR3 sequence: CASSPGLAIKNEQFF. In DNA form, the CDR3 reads TGTGCCAGCAGTCCGGGACTAGCTATCAAGAATGAGCAGTTCTTC.